This TCR beta chain was captured by sequencing in a study of siplizumab effects on memory and regulatory T cells. The CDR3 is 13 residues long. V dropped 4 bases and J dropped 5 bases, with 9 bases sitting between them. The germline V gene has CDR1 SNHLY and CDR2 FYNNEI. The protocol was immunoSEQ multiplex PCR, while the TCRdb copy is restricted to in-frame clones and leaves out a portion. The table lists 60,000 or so clones, 85% to 95% of them singletons. This chain connects TRBV2 to TRBJ2-1; D not resolved. The sample taken for sequencing was CD8+ T cells sorted from blood. This TCR came from a human donor in good health. The CDR3 sequence is CASSVDGDNEQFF. The CDR3 coding sequence is TGTGCCAGCAGTGTGGACGGAGACAATGAGCAGTTCTTC.